This TCR beta chain was identified during a study of CD8+ T cells in alopecia areata. The treatment denotes: oral pan-JAK inhibitor, 5-10 mg twice daily. Sequencing templates came from extracted RNA that was reverse transcribed into cDNA. Sequencing was performed with immunoSEQ multiplex PCR; in TCRdb, only in-frame clones are kept and a portion is missing. The sample yields 150,000 or so clones, roughly 63% seen once. In regard to this clone: Its antigen is still unknown.

V lost 11 bases, J lost 5 bases, and 4 bases stayed unmatched. This CDR3 has 11 residues. Study results and limitations: Throughout tofacitinib, many expanded lesional clones continued to persist in scalp and blood.

The chain couples TRBV23-1 to TRBJ2-5; 8 positions agree with TRBD1. TRBV23-1 is an ORF for which the function is uncertain. The sequencing here drew on CD4+ T cells sorted from blood, taken at approximately week 60, from a patient treated with tofacitinib. This TCR derives from a human donor with alopecia areata. CDR3 nucleotides: TGCGCCGAGACAGGGGACGAGACCCAGTACTTC. As protein: CAETGDETQYF.